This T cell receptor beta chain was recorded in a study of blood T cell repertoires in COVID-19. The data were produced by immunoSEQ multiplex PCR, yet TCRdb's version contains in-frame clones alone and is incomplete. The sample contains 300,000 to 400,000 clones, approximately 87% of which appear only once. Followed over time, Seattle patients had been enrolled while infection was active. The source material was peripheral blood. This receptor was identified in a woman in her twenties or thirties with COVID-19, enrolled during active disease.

The CDR3 is CASSLLTGHYGYTF. The CDR3 bases are TGCGCCAGCAGCCTCCTGACAGGGCACTATGGCTACACCTTC. The chain uses TRBV4-1 and TRBJ1-2; TRBD1 matches at 7 bases. The CDR3 sequence is 14 residues long. Germline V gene sequence: CDR1 MGHRA, CDR2 YSYEKL. The ends lost 4 bases at V and 3 bases at J; junction bases unmatched: 5.